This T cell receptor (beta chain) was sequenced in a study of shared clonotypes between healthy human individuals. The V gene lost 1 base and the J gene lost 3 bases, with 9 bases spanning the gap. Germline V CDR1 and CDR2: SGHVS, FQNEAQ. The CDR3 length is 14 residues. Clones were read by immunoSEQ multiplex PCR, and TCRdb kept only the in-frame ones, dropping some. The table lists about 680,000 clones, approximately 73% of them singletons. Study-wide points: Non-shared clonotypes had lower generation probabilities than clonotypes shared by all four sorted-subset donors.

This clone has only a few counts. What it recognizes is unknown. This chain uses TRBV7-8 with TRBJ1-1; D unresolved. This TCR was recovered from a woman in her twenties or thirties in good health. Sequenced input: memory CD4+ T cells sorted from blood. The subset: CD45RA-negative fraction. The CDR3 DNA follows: TGTGCCAGCAGCTTAGGGACGTCGGACACTGAAGCTTTCTTT. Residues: CASSLGTSDTEAFF.